Here is one T cell receptor beta chain with its context. The data are from a study of blood T cell repertoires in COVID-19. For the study at large: PBMCs, B-cell-depleted T cells, or T cells provided the cDNA or gDNA that made up the material.

The table came from immunoSEQ multiplex PCR; TCRdb's copy has only in-frame clones and leaves some out. The sample lists 99,000 or so clones, approximately 82% occurring once. Material for sequencing was peripheral blood. The receptor comes from a woman of 80 years or more with acute or convalescent COVID-19.

This CDR3 is CASSQRDRAIAQYF. CDR3 bases: TGTGCCAGCAGCCAGAGGGACAGGGCTATTGCGCAGTATTTT. The genes are TRBV3-1 (or the pseudogene TRBV3-2) and TRBJ2-3; 9 bases align to TRBD1. Losses at the gene ends were 3 bases for V and 10 bases for J; bases not matched to a gene: 8. Per germline, CDR1 LGHDT and CDR2 YNNKEL (reference sequence). This CDR3 is built from 14 residues.